This T cell receptor (beta chain) was captured by sequencing in a study of regulatory T cells in long-lasting Graves disease (dated by TCRdb to the early 2020s). For the wider study: Newly diagnosed Graves' disease patients had taken antithyroid drugs for less than 3 months. Persistent Graves' disease patients were compared with newly diagnosed Graves' disease patients by peripheral blood TCR sequencing and RNA sequencing. The study was registered as a clinical trial and conducted in China. A total of around 35 samples underwent TCR sequencing, from about 13 patients with persistent Graves' disease and roughly 20 patients with newly diagnosed Graves' disease. Paper-wide results and their limitations: Patients with persistent disease shared more public clonotypes (about 2,900) than newly diagnosed patients did (more than 900). As a limitation, the authors acknowledged that the small sample size may reduce accuracy. Compared with newly diagnosed patients, persistent Graves' disease patients had lower TCR Shannon entropy and fewer highly expanded clones, which suggests clonal expansion. Only the TCR beta chain was sequenced and analyzed. Peripheral blood alone was examined, since thyroid tissue, which constituted the primary lesion, could not be accessed.

This clonotype has ten or more counts. Its antigen is currently not known. Nothing much larger sits one base from this clone, and base qualities are not available. This specimen's time point label, per the study, means: newly diagnosed GD, antithyroid drugs for less than 3 months. For both TCR sequencing and RNA sequencing, RNA was extracted from PBMCs using TRIzol. The diagnosis of Graves' disease followed American Thyroid Association guidelines. Patients were recruited from an endocrinology department in Xi'an, China. Each patient gave 8.5 to 9.5 milliliters of peripheral blood, collected in an EDTA anticoagulant tube. Ficoll Paque Plus density gradient separation was used to isolate PBMCs, and no additional T cell sorting was done. An Agilent 2100 Bioanalyzer and agarose gel were used to check RNA quality, while a NanoDrop 2000 measured RNA concentration. Receptor amplification or capture employed multiplex PCR. Sequencing was carried out with an Illumina HiSeq 4000. CDR3 regions were amplified by Arm-PCR with iRepertoire HTBI primers to construct TCR beta libraries. PCR products were gel purified before sequencing. In the original analysis: Gene usage analysis of CDR3 amino acid clonotypes relied on the roughly 58 TRBV and about 15 TRBJ segments identified across samples. COPE and FqMerger were used to merge the filtered high-quality paired reads into contigs. Contigs were aligned with BLAST to IMGT TRBV, TRBD and TRBJ reference genes, and CDR3 was defined per IMGT. Clonotypes above 0.1% frequency were classified as highly expanded clones. Repertoire diversity was measured by Shannon entropy, and V-J evenness by the Gini coefficient. A clonotype was considered public if more than one individual shared it. Through fastp at Q25 and MiXCR, TCRdb rebuilt clones from the public reads, retaining in-frame beta chains. Duplicate CDR3 protein sequences are folded into a single record with the most common DNA and genes. None of the V and J calls come from the authors' own analysis; TCRdb made them. The sample contains around 360,000 distinct CDR3 sequences, roughly 17% of them found a single time. Clones ranked in the top ten supply about 19% of the sample.

The same sample was also used in a study of T cells in Graves' hyperthyroidism and ophthalmopathy. The second source states: Graves' hyperthyroidism was defined as stable when no progression to ophthalmopathy occurred over 18 months of follow-up. Hyperthyroidism patients were aged 18 to 65 years and newly diagnosed, with disease duration of less than 2 months. Any patient with an uncontrolled infection, another autoimmune disease, pregnancy or lactation was excluded. Clinical symptoms, serum thyroxine and TRAb, thyroid ultrasound, and orbital computed tomography formed the basis for the diagnoses. A first-round RT-PCR of the TCR CDR3 used the HTBI primer set with the Qiagen OneStep RT-PCR kit. Most expanded thyroid clonotypes (frequency above 0.001) were also detected in blood, a finding suggesting that blood repertoires may reflect thyroid immune responses. A model built on a 13 V-J signature distinguished ophthalmopathy from stable hyperthyroidism, reaching 87.88% sensitivity and around 81% specificity in cross-validation and 80%/75% in testing. In validation, progression to ophthalmopathy was predicted by the model with 55% to 71% sensitivity and just over 72% specificity, a median of roughly 6 months before onset. TCR V-J signatures able to tell the groups apart were searched for in a discovery cohort of 90 to 100 patients, of whom over 40 had Graves' ophthalmopathy and 57 had stable Graves' hyperthyroidism. Whether ophthalmopathy could be predicted prospectively was tested in an independent validation cohort made up of under 20 hyperthyroidism patients plus 17 patients who later progressed to ophthalmopathy. The approximately 100 discovery patients were randomly divided into training and test sets at a 7:3 ratio. Thyroid tissue and blood T-cell repertoires from several Graves' hyperthyroidism patients were also compared in the study. Once sampling was done, hyperthyroidism patients were given methimazole at a starting dose of 30 mg daily, whereas ophthalmopathy patients were given high-dose intravenous methylprednisolone. The libraries were constructed in a second round of multiplex PCR and then size-selected and purified. Libraries were sequenced paired-end with 100 bp reads on an Illumina HiSeq2000. SOAPnuke was used to process the raw data, throwing out any read that contained adapters or uncalled bases, had a mean Phred below 15, or lacked an exact constant-primer or identifier match. COPE v1.2.5 was used to merge high-quality paired reads, and clonotypes were defined as unique nucleotide sequences. Clonotypes were aligned to IMGT TRBV, TRBD and TRBJ reference segments using MiTCR v1.1. The analysis included only V-J combinations with a frequency above 0.0001, which together covered around 99% of the repertoires. The TCS score was defined as the ratio of F50 (clonal expansion) to E x V (chaos), calculated using BLOSUM62-based TCRdist between CDR3 peptides within each V-J. Welch's t-statistics and random forest reduced 500 to 650 V-J features to 10 to 15, which were used in a naive Bayes classifier (R e1071). No statistical method was used to set the sample size in advance, and investigators knew the group allocation. TCR Vbeta CDR3 sequencing of 135 peripheral blood samples (around 45 ophthalmopathy, some 75 hyperthyroidism and approximately 17 progressor patients) is reported in the paper.

This TCR was recovered from a woman aged 18-29 years with Graves disease. Donor details come from another sample of the same person, matched by shared clones. The source was peripheral blood mononuclear cells (PBMCs), collected at new diagnosis, from a patient treated with antithyroid drugs.

The CDR3 in this case is CASSYSASGSNEQFF. The DNA sequence follows: TGTGCCAGCAGTTACTCGGCTAGCGGGAGCAATGAGCAGTTCTTC. This chain joins TRBV6-2 or TRBV6-3 to TRBJ2-1; the junction holds 10 bases that match TRBD2. CDR1 MNHEY and CDR2 SVGEGT were looked up in the germline V gene. The CDR3 spans 15 residues, from the cysteine through the phenylalanine. Kept here is only the CDR3 DNA, which spans 45 bases and is read in frame from base 1. Compared with germline, V lacks 0 bases and J lacks 6 bases; bases without a gene match: 2.